This T cell receptor (beta chain) was captured in a study of technical replicates of blood from a handful of donors. Here immunoSEQ multiplex PCR was the method, and the copy in TCRdb shows in-frame clones only, minus some. This sample carries around 80,000 clones, around nine tenths of them seen once, and the ten largest clones take 0.41%. V was clipped by 6 bases and J by 2 bases, with 10 bases between them. Germline CDR1 reads LNHDA; CDR2 reads SQIVND (reference sequence). The CDR3 sequence is 13 residues long. Sequenced material: T cells isolated from PBMCs. The chain uses TRBV19 and TRBJ1-1; D perhaps matches TRBD1 (6 bases). This sequence originates from a human donor in good health. The CDR3 sequence: CASSRRGNTEAFF. In DNA, the CDR3 is TGTGCCAGTAGCCGCAGGGGAAACACTGAAGCTTTCTTT.